The 27 T cell receptor beta chains presented below share a single source sample, sequenced in a study of T-cell reconstitution after alpha-beta-depleted transplantation in children. Unique molecular identifiers tagged the TCRbeta library. TCRdb re-called the PCR reads through MiXCR, storing one row per CDR3 protein. The sample holds around 700,000 distinct CDR3 sequences, roughly 13% seen once. This specimen was PBMCs, taken before TCRalphabeta/CD19-depleted stem cell transplant. Receptors were obtained from a girl aged 2-10 years with congenital amegakaryocytic thrombocytopenia, due to receive a stem cell transplant.

A few counts support this clonotype. The J gene is TRBJ2-1, the V gene TRBV20-1; 8 nucleotides agree with TRBD2. Germline V gives CDR1 DFQATT, CDR2 SNEGSKA (reference sequence). J lost 6 bases, V lost 0 bases, and 22 bases had no gene match. The CDR3 length is 20 residues. The CDR3 DNA reads as TGCAGTGCTAGAGATTCCCCACCGGTACTAGCGGTTTATGGGGTCAATGAGCAGTTCTTC. It is translated as CSARDSPPVLAVYGVNEQFF.

This clonotype was seen only a few times. This chain uses TRBV6-1 with TRBJ2-1, with D perhaps TRBD1 (5 bases). CDR1 is MNHNS and CDR2 is SASEGT in the germline V gene. V was pared by 6 bases and J by 5 bases, with 17 bases between. The CDR3 consists of 15 residues. The CDR3 DNA sequence: TGTGCCAGCAGCCCCCTAGGGGTAAACGACAATGAGCAGTTCTTC. Translation: CASSPLGVNDNEQFF.

This clonotype was observed at least ten times. This chain joins TRBV6-5 and TRBJ1-3, with D perhaps matching TRBD1 (6 bases). V lost 0 bases and J 4 bases, leaving 19 bases between the germline ends. The CDR3 spans 18 residues. CDR1 is MNHEY, CDR2 SVGAGI, per germline. The CDR3 loop is CASSYSELQGSNGNTIYF. CDR3 nucleotide sequence: TGTGCCAGCAGTTACTCGGAATTACAGGGATCAAACGGAAACACCATATATTTT.

This clonotype was seen more than once but under ten times. The V gene is TRBV5-1, the J gene TRBJ2-3; 15 bases are shared with TRBD2. This CDR3 has 14 amino acids. V was pared by 4 bases and J by 14 bases, with 8 bases of the junction left unmatched. CDR1 and CDR2 (germline): SGHRS, YFSETQ. The CDR3 nucleotides read TGCGCCAGCAGCGCGGGACTAGCGGGGGGACGTACGTATTTT. This gives the protein CASSAGLAGGRTYF.

In this sample, this clonotype turned up many times. The J gene is TRBJ2-3, the V gene TRBV5-1, with D possibly TRBD2 on 5 matching bases. This CDR3 is built from 15 residues. The V gene lost 4 bases and the J gene lost 1 base, with 13 bases spanning the gap. CDR1 and CDR2 from the germline V gene are SGHRS and YFSETQ. The CDR3 region is CASSRSGTRTDTQYF. The DNA for the CDR3 is TGCGCCAGCAGCCGGAGCGGAACTCGCACAGATACGCAGTATTTT.

This clonotype occurred a few times. V is TRBV20-1 and J is TRBJ2-7; D not certain. The CDR3 sequence is 12 residues long. Trimming shortened V by 3 bases and J by 4 bases, and 10 bases separated the two germline ends. Germline CDR1 is DFQATT and CDR2 is SNEGSKA (reference sequence). CDR3 bases: TGCAGTGCTAGCGGAAATAATTACGAGCAGTACTTC. Translation gives CSASGNNYEQYF.

CDR3 DNA: TGCGCCAGCAGCTTTTTGGTTTTGACGGGATCAAAGGACAATGAGCAGTTCTTC. The encoded protein is CASSFLVLTGSKDNEQFF. The chain links TRBV5-1 to TRBJ2-1, with D possibly being TRBD2 (5 bases). V gave up 2 bases and J gave up 5 bases, with 23 bases separating them. The germline gives CDR1 SGHRS, CDR2 YFSETQ. The CDR3 consists of 18 residues.

This clonotype showed up just a few times. V gene TRBV7-9 combines with J gene TRBJ1-1; no reliable D call. Trimming left V 3 bases short and J 7 bases short, with 6 bases between. The germline CDR1 and CDR2 sequences are SEHNR and FQNEAQ (reference sequence). CDR3 length equals 11 residues. The CDR3 sequence is CASSLTIEAFF. CDR3 coding DNA: TGTGCCAGCAGCTTGACAATTGAAGCTTTCTTT.

This clonotype was observed many times. The rearrangement links TRBV20-1 to TRBJ2-7; 14 positions agree with TRBD2. CDR1 and CDR2 from the germline V gene are DFQATT and SNEGSKA (reference sequence). After removal of 5 bases from V and 3 bases from J, the junction contained 6 bases not matched to a gene. The CDR3 runs to 15 residues. The CDR3 coding sequence is TGCAGTGCTCGGGGACTAGCGGGAGCAAACTACGAGCAGTACTTC. Amino acids: CSARGLAGANYEQYF.

The rearrangement joins TRBV27 to TRBJ2-5, with 8 bases fitting TRBD2. Germline CDR1 and CDR2: MNHEY and SMNVEV (reference sequence). With 4 bases clipped from V and 2 bases from J, the junction kept 3 bases outside the gene matches. The CDR3 is made up of 14 amino acids. The DNA for the CDR3 is TGTGCCAGCAGTTCCGCTAGCGGGCAAGAGACCCAGTACTTC. This codes for CASSSASGQETQYF.

This clonotype has only a few counts. The chain recombines TRBV2 with TRBJ2-7; D call uncertain. This CDR3 spans 11 amino acids. Germline assignment: CDR1 SNHLY and CDR2 FYNNEI. The V and J ends lost 6 bases and 7 bases respectively, with 10 bases between them. CDR3 region: CASRRVREQYF. The CDR3 DNA reads TGTGCCAGCAGGAGAGTCAGAGAGCAGTACTTC.

There are many counts of this clonotype. V and J are TRBV29-1 and TRBJ1-1, with 8 bases lining up with TRBD1. The germline V gene has CDR1 SQVTM and CDR2 ANQGSEA. The trim removed 5 bases at V and 9 bases at J, leaving 8 bases unmatched. The CDR3 extends over 12 amino acids. In DNA, the CDR3 is TGCAGCGTTTACCCAGGGGGCGGGCAAGCTTTCTTT. Amino acid sequence: CSVYPGGGQAFF.

This clonotype came up many times. This chain links TRBV24-1 with TRBJ2-2; TRBD2 matches at 7 bases. Germline-derived CDR1 and CDR2 are KGHDR and SFDVKD. The CDR3 totals 16 residues. V was pared by 7 bases and J by 3 bases, with 10 bases of the junction left unmatched. In DNA form, the CDR3 reads TGTGCCACCAGCCCTAGCGGAACCCTTTACACCGGGGAGCTGTTTTTT. Protein sequence: CATSPSGTLYTGELFF.

This clonotype was counted ten times or more. V usage is TRBV29-1 and J usage is TRBJ1-6; D is possibly TRBD1 (5 bases). V was pared by 5 bases and J by 7 bases, with 9 bases between. Germline V gives CDR1 SQVTM, CDR2 ANQGSEA. The CDR3 is made up of 12 amino acids. The CDR3 reads CSVSEGNSPLHF. CDR3 DNA: TGCAGCGTTTCGGAGGGGAATTCACCCCTCCACTTT.

The chain recombines TRBV7-9 with TRBJ2-2, with 7 bases lining up with TRBD1. Trimming at V came to 5 bases and at J to 3 bases, leaving 6 bases not matched to a gene. Germline CDR1 is SEHNR and CDR2 is FQNEAQ (reference sequence). The CDR3 is 15 residues long. CDR3 DNA: TGTGCCAGCAGCGCCCGGACAGGTTACACCGGGGAGCTGTTTTTT. Protein product: CASSARTGYTGELFF.

The V and J genes are TRBV2 and TRBJ2-2, with a tentative D call TRBD1 (6 bases). Germline V CDR1 and CDR2: SNHLY, FYNNEI. The CDR3 totals 15 residues. Deletions cut 7 bases from V and 0 bases from J, with 12 bases between. The CDR3 spells CASTKGDANTGELFF. For the CDR3, the DNA is TGTGCCAGCACGAAGGGGGACGCGAACACCGGGGAGCTGTTTTTT.

This clonotype has ten or more counts. The V call is TRBV5-1, the J call TRBJ2-1, with 11 positions matching TRBD2. The trim removed 0 bases at V and 6 bases at J, leaving 2 bases unmatched. This CDR3 has 15 residues. The germline V gene encodes CDR1 SGHRS and CDR2 YFSETQ. CDR3 bases: TGCGCCAGCAGCTTGGCCGGGACTAGCGGCAATGAGCAGTTCTTC. Amino acids: CASSLAGTSGNEQFF.

Regarding this clonotype: This may stem from a read error, because a much larger clone lies one nucleotide away. The chain links TRBV5-6 to TRBJ2-3; 8 bases fit TRBD2. The junction had 8 bases not matched to a gene; V was cut back by 6 bases and J by 2 bases. This CDR3 has 15 amino acids. CDR1 and CDR2 from the germline V gene are SGHDT and YYEEEE. The CDR3 loop is CASTRLAGTTDTQYF. As DNA, the CDR3 is TGTGCCAGCACCCGTTTAGCGGGAACCACAGATACGCAGTATTTT.

This chain uses TRBV20-1 with TRBJ2-3, with 7 positions matching TRBD2. Trimming at V came to 6 bases and at J to 2 bases, leaving 11 bases not matched to a gene. This CDR3 has 15 residues. Germline CDR1 and CDR2: DFQATT and SNEGSKA (reference sequence). The chain's CDR3 is CSAVGTGGTTDTQYF. The CDR3 nucleotides are TGCAGTGCGGTCGGCACGGGAGGTACCACAGATACGCAGTATTTT.

The chain couples TRBV7-8 to TRBJ1-5; 7 nucleotides agree with TRBD1. Germline-derived CDR1 and CDR2 are SGHVS and FQNEAQ. V trimming: 2 bases; J trimming: 0 bases; junction bases outside the gene matches: 4. The CDR3 is made up of 16 amino acids. CDR3 bases: TGTGCCAGCAGCTTAAGGGACAGTAATAGCAATCAGCCCCAGCATTTT. It codes for CASSLRDSNSNQPQHF.

This clonotype was recorded a few times. J is TRBJ2-3 and V is TRBV28; no clear D. The CDR3 sequence is 12 residues long. Deletions cut 8 bases from V and 7 bases from J, with 13 bases between. Germline-derived CDR1 and CDR2 are MDHEN and SYDVKM. The CDR3 bases are TGTGCCAGCGGCGACATAACGAATACGCAGTATTTT. It encodes CASGDITNTQYF.

This clonotype was seen a handful of times. The chain links TRBV18 to TRBJ2-3; 8 nucleotides align to TRBD2. The V segment lost 0 bases and the J segment 7 bases; nucleotides outside the gene matches: 6. The germline gives CDR1 KGHSH, CDR2 LQKENI. CDR3 length: 15 residues. CDR3 residues: CASSPPYRGGNTQYF. The CDR3 DNA sequence: TGTGCCAGCTCACCACCGTACCGGGGGGGAAATACGCAGTATTTT.

In its sample, this clonotype was seen many times. The rearrangement uses TRBV18 and TRBJ2-7; 9 bases match TRBD2. CDR1 and CDR2 (germline): KGHSH, LQKENI. There are 14 residues in the CDR3. The V segment lost 5 bases and the J segment 5 bases; nucleotides outside the gene matches: 7. The CDR3 nucleotides read TGTGCCAGCTCATTCCTTGGCGGGAGGGACGAGCAGTACTTC. Amino acids: CASSFLGGRDEQYF. The full variable domain, its missing parts supplied by reference TRBV18 and TRBJ2-7, is NAGVMQNPRHLVRRRGQEARLRCSPMKGHSHVYWYRQLPEEGLKFMVYLQKENIIDESGMPKERFSAEFPKEGPSILRIQQVVRGDSAAYFCASSFLGGRDEQYFGPGTRLTVT.

This clonotype was observed once. This chain links TRBV12-3 or TRBV12-4 with TRBJ2-7; 10 bases fit TRBD2. Losses at the gene ends were 6 bases for V and 3 bases for J; bases not matched to a gene: 8. This CDR3 is built from 15 residues. The CDR3 coding sequence is TGTGCCAGCAGCTTAATACTAGCGGGACTCTACGAGCAGTACTTC. Amino acids: CASSLILAGLYEQYF.

With respect to this clonotype: With a much larger clone just one base away, this may be a read error. CDR3 in amino acids: CANSHTGTGPYNEQFF. For the CDR3, the DNA is TGCGCCAACAGCCACACCGGGACAGGGCCGTACAATGAGCAGTTCTTC. The V call is TRBV5-1, the J call TRBJ2-1; 9 bases are a match to TRBD1. The CDR3 runs 16 residues. The germline gives CDR1 SGHRS, CDR2 YFSETQ.

This clonotype was seen repeatedly, ten times or more. The CDR3, as DNA: TGTGCCACCAGCAGAGATTATCACAGGATCATGAACACTGAAGCTTTCTTT. Its translation: CATSRDYHRIMNTEAFF. This sequence joins TRBV15 and TRBJ1-1; TRBD1 might be the D (5 bases). Trimming took 0 bases from V and 0 from J, leaving 14 bases between them. CDR3 length: 17 residues. Germline assignment: CDR1 LNHNV and CDR2 YYDKDF (reference sequence).

V is TRBV20-1 and J is TRBJ2-1, with a possible D match to TRBD2 (6 bases). The V end lost 3 bases, the J end lost 8 bases, and 17 bases lay between the germline ends. CDR1 and CDR2 (germline): DFQATT, SNEGSKA (reference sequence). The CDR3 loop spans 14 amino acids. CDR3 sequence (DNA): TGCAGTGCTAGGGGGACCTCCCCGGGGGATGAGCAGTTCTTC. It is translated as CSARGTSPGDEQFF.